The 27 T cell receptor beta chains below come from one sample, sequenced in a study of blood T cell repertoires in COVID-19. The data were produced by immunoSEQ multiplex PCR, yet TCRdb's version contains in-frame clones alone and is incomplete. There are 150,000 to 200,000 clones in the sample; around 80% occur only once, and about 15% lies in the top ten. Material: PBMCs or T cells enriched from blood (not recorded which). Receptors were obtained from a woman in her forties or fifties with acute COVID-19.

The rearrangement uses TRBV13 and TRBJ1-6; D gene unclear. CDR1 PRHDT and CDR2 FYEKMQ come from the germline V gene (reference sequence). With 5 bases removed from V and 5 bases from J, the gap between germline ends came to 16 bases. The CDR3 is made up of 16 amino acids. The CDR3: CASSRSGYDNNSPLHF. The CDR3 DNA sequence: TGTGCCAGCAGCCGCTCGGGGTATGATAATAATTCACCCCTCCACTTT.

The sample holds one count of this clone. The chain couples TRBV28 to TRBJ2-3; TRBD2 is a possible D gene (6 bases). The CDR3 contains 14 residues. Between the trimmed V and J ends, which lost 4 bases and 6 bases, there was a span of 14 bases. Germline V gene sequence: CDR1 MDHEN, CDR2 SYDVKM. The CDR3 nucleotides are TGTGCCAGCAGTTCCGCTGGCGGGGTTGATACGCAGTATTTT. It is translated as CASSSAGGVDTQYF.

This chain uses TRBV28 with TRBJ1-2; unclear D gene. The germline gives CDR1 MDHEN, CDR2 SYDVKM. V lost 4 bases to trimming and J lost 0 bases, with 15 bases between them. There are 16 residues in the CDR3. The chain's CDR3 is CASSSPGGVPNYGYTF. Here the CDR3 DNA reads TGTGCCAGCAGTTCCCCCGGAGGAGTTCCTAACTATGGCTACACCTTC.

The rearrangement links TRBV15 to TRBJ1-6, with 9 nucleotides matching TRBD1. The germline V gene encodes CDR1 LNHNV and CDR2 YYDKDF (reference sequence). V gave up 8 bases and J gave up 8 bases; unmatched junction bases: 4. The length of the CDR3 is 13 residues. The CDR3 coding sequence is TGTGCCACCTCGGACAGGGGAGATTCACCCCTCCACTTT. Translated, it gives CATSDRGDSPLHF.

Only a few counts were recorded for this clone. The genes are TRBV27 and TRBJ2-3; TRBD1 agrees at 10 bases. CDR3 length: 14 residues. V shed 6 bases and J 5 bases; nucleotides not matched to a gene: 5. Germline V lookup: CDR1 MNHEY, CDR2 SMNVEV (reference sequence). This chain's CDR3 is CASRAGTGVDTQYF. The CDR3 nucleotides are TGTGCCAGCAGGGCCGGGACAGGGGTAGATACGCAGTATTTT.

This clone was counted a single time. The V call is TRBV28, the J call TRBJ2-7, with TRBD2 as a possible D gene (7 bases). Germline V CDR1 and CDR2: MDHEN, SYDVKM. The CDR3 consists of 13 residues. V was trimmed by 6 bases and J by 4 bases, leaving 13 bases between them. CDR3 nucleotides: TGTGCCAGCAGGGGGGGGCTGATGTACGAGCAGTACGTC. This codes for CASRGGLMYEQYV.

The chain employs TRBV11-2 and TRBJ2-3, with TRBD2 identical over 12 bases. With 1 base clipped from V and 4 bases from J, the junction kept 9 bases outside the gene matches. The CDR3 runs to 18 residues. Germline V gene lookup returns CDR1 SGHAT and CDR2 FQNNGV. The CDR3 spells CASSLGRLAGGHPDTQYF. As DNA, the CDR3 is TGTGCCAGCAGCTTAGGGAGGCTAGCGGGGGGGCATCCAGATACGCAGTATTTT.

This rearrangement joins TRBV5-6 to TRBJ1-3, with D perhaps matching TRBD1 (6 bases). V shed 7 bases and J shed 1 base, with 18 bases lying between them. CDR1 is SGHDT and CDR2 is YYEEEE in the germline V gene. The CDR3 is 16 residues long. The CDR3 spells CASHRGGGESGNTIYF. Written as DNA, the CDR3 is TGTGCCAGCCACCGTGGGGGGGGCGAATCTGGAAACACCATATATTTT.

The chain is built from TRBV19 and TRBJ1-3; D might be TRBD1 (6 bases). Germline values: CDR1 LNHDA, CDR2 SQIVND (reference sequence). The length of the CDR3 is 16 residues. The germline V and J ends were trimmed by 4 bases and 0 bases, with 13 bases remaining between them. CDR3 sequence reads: CASSRGPDSSGNTIYF. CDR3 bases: TGTGCCAGTAGTAGGGGTCCGGACAGCTCTGGAAACACCATATATTTT.

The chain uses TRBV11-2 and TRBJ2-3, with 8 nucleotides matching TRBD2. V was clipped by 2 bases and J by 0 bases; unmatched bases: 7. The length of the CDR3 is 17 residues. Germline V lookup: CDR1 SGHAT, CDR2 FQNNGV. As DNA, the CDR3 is TGTGCCAGCAGCTTAACAGGGAGCGGGGGTAGCACAGATACGCAGTATTTT. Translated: CASSLTGSGGSTDTQYF.

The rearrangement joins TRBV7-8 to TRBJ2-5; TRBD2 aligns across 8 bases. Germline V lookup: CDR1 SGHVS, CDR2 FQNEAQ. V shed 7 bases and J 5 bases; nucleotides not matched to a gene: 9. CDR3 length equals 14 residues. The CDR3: CASNLGGAGETQYF. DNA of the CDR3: TGTGCCAGCAACCTCGGGGGGGCCGGGGAGACCCAGTACTTC.

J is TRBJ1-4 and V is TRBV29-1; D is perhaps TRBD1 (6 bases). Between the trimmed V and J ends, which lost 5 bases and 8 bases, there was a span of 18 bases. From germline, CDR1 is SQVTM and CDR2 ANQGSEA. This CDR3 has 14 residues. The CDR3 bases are TGCAGCGTTAAGAAGGTGGGGGCTGGGGAAAAACTGTTTTTT. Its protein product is CSVKKVGAGEKLFF.

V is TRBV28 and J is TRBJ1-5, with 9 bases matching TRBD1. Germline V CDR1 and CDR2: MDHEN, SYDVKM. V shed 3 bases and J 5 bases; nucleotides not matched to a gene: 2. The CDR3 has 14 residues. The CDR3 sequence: CASSLDRGYQPQHF. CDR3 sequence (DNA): TGTGCCAGCAGTTTGGACAGGGGATATCAGCCCCAGCATTTT.

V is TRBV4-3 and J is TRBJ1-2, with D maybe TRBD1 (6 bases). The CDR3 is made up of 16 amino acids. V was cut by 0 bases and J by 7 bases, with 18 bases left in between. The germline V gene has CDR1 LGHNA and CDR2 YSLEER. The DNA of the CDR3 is TGCGCCAGCAGCCAAGAAGGGTGGCGGGGGGCGCGTGGCTACACCTTC. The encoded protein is CASSQEGWRGARGYTF.

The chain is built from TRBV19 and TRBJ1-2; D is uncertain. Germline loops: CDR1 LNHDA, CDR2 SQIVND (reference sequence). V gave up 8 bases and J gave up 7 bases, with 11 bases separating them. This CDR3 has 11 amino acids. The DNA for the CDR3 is TGTGCCAGTTCAGGTAGCGCTGGCTACACCTTC. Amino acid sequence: CASSGSAGYTF.

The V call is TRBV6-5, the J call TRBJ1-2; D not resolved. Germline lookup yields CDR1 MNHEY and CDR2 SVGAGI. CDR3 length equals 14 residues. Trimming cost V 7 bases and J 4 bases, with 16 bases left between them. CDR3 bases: TGTGCCAGCAACCCGAGCGCGAGGTCCTATGGCTACACCTTC. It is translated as CASNPSARSYGYTF.

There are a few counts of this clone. This CDR3 is CASSYGTGGWGYTF. In nucleotides, the CDR3 is TGTGCCAGCAGTTACGGGACAGGGGGTTGGGGCTACACCTTC. The chain employs TRBV6-5 and TRBJ1-2, with TRBD1 matching 11 bases. V lost 2 bases to trimming and J lost 8 bases; unmatched junction nucleotides: 4. This CDR3 is 14 amino acids long. Germline assignment: CDR1 MNHEY and CDR2 SVGAGI.

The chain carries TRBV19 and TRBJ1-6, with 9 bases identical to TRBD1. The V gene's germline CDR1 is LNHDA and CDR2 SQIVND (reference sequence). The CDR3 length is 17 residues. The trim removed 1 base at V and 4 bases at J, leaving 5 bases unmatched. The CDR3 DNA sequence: TGTGCCAGTAGTATAGTGGCCGGACAGGGGTATAATTCACCCCTCCACTTT. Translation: CASSIVAGQGYNSPLHF. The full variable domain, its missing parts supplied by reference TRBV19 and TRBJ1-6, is DGGITQSPKYLFRKEGQNVTLSCEQNLNHDAMYWYRQDPGQGLRLIYYSQIVNDFQKGDIAEGYSVSREKKESFPLTVTSAQKNPTAFYLCASSIVAGQGYNSPLHFGNGTRLTVT.

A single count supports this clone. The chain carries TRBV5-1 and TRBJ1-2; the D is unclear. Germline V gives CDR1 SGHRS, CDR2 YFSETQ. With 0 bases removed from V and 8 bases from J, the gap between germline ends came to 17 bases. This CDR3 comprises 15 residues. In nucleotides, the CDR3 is TGCGCCAGCAGCTTGGCAGCGGACTCTTGGGAAGGCTACACCTTC. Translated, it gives CASSLAADSWEGYTF.

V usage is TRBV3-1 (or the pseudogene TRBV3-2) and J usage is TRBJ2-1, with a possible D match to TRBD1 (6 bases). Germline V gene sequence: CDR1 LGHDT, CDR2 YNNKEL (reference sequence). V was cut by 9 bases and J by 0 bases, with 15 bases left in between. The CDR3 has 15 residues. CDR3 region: CASRPRGGSYNEQFF. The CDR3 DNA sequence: TGTGCCAGTCGACCCAGGGGCGGCTCCTACAATGAGCAGTTCTTC.

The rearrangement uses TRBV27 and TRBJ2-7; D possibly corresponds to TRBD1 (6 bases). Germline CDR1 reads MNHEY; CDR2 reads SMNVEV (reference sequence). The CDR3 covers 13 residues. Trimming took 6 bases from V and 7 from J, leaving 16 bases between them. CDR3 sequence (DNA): TGTGCCAGCAGAAAACAGGGAACCCCTGAGCAGTACGTC. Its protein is CASRKQGTPEQYV.

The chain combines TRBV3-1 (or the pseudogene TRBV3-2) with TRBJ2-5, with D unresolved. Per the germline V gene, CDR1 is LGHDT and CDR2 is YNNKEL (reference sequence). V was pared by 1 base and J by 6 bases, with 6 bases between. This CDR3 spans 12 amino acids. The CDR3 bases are TGTGCCAGCAGCCAAGTCGAGAAGACCCAGTACTTC. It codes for CASSQVEKTQYF.

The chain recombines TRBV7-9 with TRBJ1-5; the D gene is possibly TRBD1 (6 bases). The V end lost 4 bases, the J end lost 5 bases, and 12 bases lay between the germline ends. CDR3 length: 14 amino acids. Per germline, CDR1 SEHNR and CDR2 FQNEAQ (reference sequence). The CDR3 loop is CASSYHGGHQPQHF. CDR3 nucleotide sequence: TGTGCCAGCAGCTACCACGGGGGGCATCAGCCCCAGCATTTT.

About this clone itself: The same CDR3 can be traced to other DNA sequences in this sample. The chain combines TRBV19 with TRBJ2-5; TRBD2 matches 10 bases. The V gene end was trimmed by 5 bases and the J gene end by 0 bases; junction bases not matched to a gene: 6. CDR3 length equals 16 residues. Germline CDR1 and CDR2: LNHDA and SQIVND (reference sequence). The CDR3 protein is CASSPQLAGDQETQYF. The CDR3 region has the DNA TGTGCCAGTAGTCCCCAGCTAGCGGGGGACCAAGAGACCCAGTACTTC.

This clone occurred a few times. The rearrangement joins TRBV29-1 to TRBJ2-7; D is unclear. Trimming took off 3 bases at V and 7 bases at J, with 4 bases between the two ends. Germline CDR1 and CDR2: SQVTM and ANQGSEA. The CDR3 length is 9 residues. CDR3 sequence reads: CSVDREQYV. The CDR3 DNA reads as TGCAGCGTTGACAGGGAGCAGTACGTC.

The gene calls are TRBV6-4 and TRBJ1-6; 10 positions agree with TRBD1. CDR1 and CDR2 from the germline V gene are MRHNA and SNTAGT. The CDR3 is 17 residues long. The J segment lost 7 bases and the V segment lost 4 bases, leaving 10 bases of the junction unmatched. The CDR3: CASSAGQGTGGNSPLHF. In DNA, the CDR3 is TGTGCCAGCAGTGCGGGACAGGGGACCGGGGGGAATTCACCCCTCCACTTT.

CDR3 DNA: TGTGCCAGTAGTCTTACAGGTTTTCAAAACACCGGGGAGCTGTTTTTT. It translates to CASSLTGFQNTGELFF. The chain links TRBV19 to TRBJ2-2; D perhaps matches TRBD1 (5 bases). Trimming took off 5 bases at V and 2 bases at J, with 15 bases between the two ends. The length of the CDR3 is 16 residues. Per germline, CDR1 LNHDA and CDR2 SQIVND (reference sequence).